This T cell receptor beta chain was observed in a study of blood T cell repertoires in COVID-19. Looking at the study overall: COVID-19 samples, acute and convalescent, were from the United States, Italy and Spain. From T cells, B-cell-depleted T cells, or PBMCs came the material, which was cDNA or gDNA.

In the authors' workflow: Estimated nucleated cell counts came from reference gene primer amplification. Measured with immunoSEQ multiplex PCR; TCRdb has only the in-frame clones, and not every one. Clone size and the V and J calls come from that table; the DNA yielded D and trimming. The profile shows around 70,000 clones, roughly 85% of them singletons. Germline-derived CDR1 and CDR2 are SGHNT and YYREEE (reference sequence). The CDR3 loop spans 14 amino acids. The junction had 5 bases not matched to a gene; V was cut back by 3 bases and J by 7 bases. The TCR was taken from a man between 60 and 75 years old with active or convalescent COVID-19. The V gene is TRBV5-4, the J gene TRBJ2-7, with 12 bases matching TRBD1. Source material: peripheral blood. This CDR3 is CASSSRDRGREQYF. The CDR3 nucleotides read TGTGCCAGCAGCTCCAGGGACAGGGGGCGGGAGCAGTACTTC.